The rows below give T cell receptor beta chains drawn from one sample of a study of cytomegalovirus exposure and HLA in healthy donors. Profiling relied on immunoSEQ multiplex PCR, and the TCRdb table lists in-frame clones only, not all of them. The sample has 200,000 or so clones; around 86% are singletons. Sequenced sample: PBMCs. The receptor source for this set is a woman aged 18 to 35 in good health and CMV-seropositive. Each CDR3 is given with its conserved first and last residue. D genes are given only for firm matches. The size field is filled for only some rows; it gives once, few, many or a size class.

size,J,V,D,DNA,CDR3
.,TRBJ2-1,TRBV27,.,TGTGCCAGCAGTGTAGACAGTAATGAGCAGTTCTTC,CASSVDSNEQFF
.,TRBJ1-2,TRBV7-2,.,TGTGCCAGCAGCTTAATATCGCTGGAGGGCTACACCTTC,CASSLISLEGYTF
.,TRBJ2-5,TRBV27,TRBD2,TGTGCCAGCAGTTTACTCGGGGAGGGGACCCAGTACTTC,CASSLLGEGTQYF
few,TRBJ1-1,TRBV30,.,TGTGCCTTTGAAATGGAGGCTGAAGCTTTCTTT,CAFEMEAEAFF
.,TRBJ1-4,TRBV25-1,TRBD1,TGTGCCTCGACAGGGGCCGGGTTGGTTGAAAAACTGTTTTTT,CASTGAGLVEKLFF
.,TRBJ1-1,TRBV10-3,TRBD1,TGTGCCATCAGTGGGACAGGGTTCCCTGAAGCTTTCTTT,CAISGTGFPEAFF
.,TRBJ2-7,TRBV7-3,TRBD2,TGTGCCAGCAGCTTAGGAGTAGCGGGCTACTCCTACGAGCAGTACTTC,CASSLGVAGYSYEQYF
few,TRBJ1-5,TRBV7-6,.,TGTGCCAGCAGCTTAGGGGCCTATCAGCCCCAGCATTTT,CASSLGAYQPQHF
.,TRBJ1-5,TRBV6-1,TRBD1,TGTGCCAGCCGACGACAGGGGGCGAATTTTCAGCCCCAGCATTTT,CASRRQGANFQPQHF
.,TRBJ2-7,TRBV6-5,.,TGTGCCAGCAGTTACAATGCGGCCTCCTACGAGCAGTACTTC,CASSYNAASYEQYF
.,TRBJ1-2,TRBV27,.,TGTGCCAGCAGTTTATCGCGGAATTTCAACTATGGCTACACCTTC,CASSLSRNFNYGYTF
.,TRBJ1-2,TRBV19,.,TGTGCCAGTAGTATAGGGAGCAATGGCTACACCTTC,CASSIGSNGYTF
.,TRBJ2-7,TRBV5-5,.,TGTGCCAGCAGCTCAAGGGCAGGGATCCGCGAGCAGTACTTC,CASSSRAGIREQYF
.,TRBJ2-7,TRBV7-9,TRBD2,TGTGCCAGCAGCTTAGCTGGGACTAGCGGGAGGGGGGTCGACGAGCAGTACTTC,CASSLAGTSGRGVDEQYF
.,TRBJ2-7,TRBV30,TRBD1,TGTGCCTGGGTACCTGGGACAGCAGCCTACGAGCAGTACTTC,CAWVPGTAAYEQYF
.,TRBJ1-2,TRBV30,.,TGTGCCTGGAACAGGGACCTCTATGGCTACACCTTC,CAWNRDLYGYTF
.,TRBJ2-7,TRBV4-1,.,TGCGCCAGCAGCCACACCCAGGGATACGAGCAGTACTTC,CASSHTQGYEQYF
.,TRBJ2-3,TRBV10-1,TRBD2,TGCGCCAGCAGTGAGGCCCGGGGGGGCACAGATACGCAGTATTTT,CASSEARGGTDTQYF
.,TRBJ1-4,TRBV15,.,TGTGCCACCAGCAGACTAGGACAGAGCGGGGCAACTAATGAAAAACTGTTTTTT,CATSRLGQSGATNEKLFF
.,TRBJ1-1,TRBV7-9,.,TGTGCCAGCAGCTTTCAGGGTACTGAAGCTTTCTTT,CASSFQGTEAFF
.,TRBJ2-1,TRBV28,.,TGTGCCAGCAGGATAGGGGTGGTGCAATACAATGAGCAGTTCTTC,CASRIGVVQYNEQFF
.,TRBJ2-1,TRBV9,TRBD2,TGTGCCAGCAGCGAGGGACTAGCACGCCCCAATGAGCAGTTCTTC,CASSEGLARPNEQFF
.,TRBJ2-7,TRBV4-1,.,TGCGCCAGCAGCCAAGAACCTCGAGGTTACGAGCAGTACTTC,CASSQEPRGYEQYF
.,TRBJ2-1,TRBV25-1,TRBD2,TGTGCCAGCAGCAAAGGGACTAGCGGGAGGGCTGGTGAGCAGTTCTTC,CASSKGTSGRAGEQFF
.,TRBJ2-7,TRBV6-5,TRBD1,TGTGCCAGCAGTTACCCTGGGACAGGGCTTGACGAGCAGTACTTC,CASSYPGTGLDEQYF
.,TRBJ1-2,TRBV15,.,TGTGCCACCAGCCAACAGGGCGGCTATGGCTACACCTTC,CATSQQGGYGYTF
.,TRBJ2-7,TRBV12-5,.,TGTGCTAGTGGGTTCGGGGGACTTGAGGTCGAGCAGTACTTC,CASGFGGLEVEQYF
.,TRBJ2-1,TRBV27,.,TGTGCCAGCAGGGGGACAGCGGGAGCGGTAGGGAATGAGCAGTTCTTC,CASRGTAGAVGNEQFF
.,TRBJ1-2,TRBV7-9,.,TGTGCCAGCAGCATTAGACCCGCGGACTATGGCTACACCTTC,CASSIRPADYGYTF
.,TRBJ1-1,TRBV5-1,.,TGCGCCAGCAAGACAGCCGTGAACACTGAAGCTTTCTTT,CASKTAVNTEAFF
few,TRBJ2-1,TRBV4-1,.,TGCGCCAGCAGCCAGGGCAGGAATGAGCAGTTCTTC,CASSQGRNEQFF
.,TRBJ2-6,TRBV7-8,TRBD2,TGTGCCAGCAGCTTGAGAGCGGGAGGTGGCTCTGGGGCCAACGTCCTGACTTTC,CASSLRAGGGSGANVLTF
.,TRBJ2-2,TRBV10-3,TRBD1,TGTGCCATCAACCCCGGGACAGGGAACACCGGGGAGCTGTTTTTT,CAINPGTGNTGELFF
.,TRBJ2-7,TRBV19,TRBD1,TGTGCCAGTAGTCTCGCGTTCTGGACAGGCCCTTACGAGCAGTACTTC,CASSLAFWTGPYEQYF
.,TRBJ2-3,TRBV4-1,TRBD2,TGCGCCAGCAGCCAACAAAAGGGACTAGCGGGCACAGATACGCAGTATTTT,CASSQQKGLAGTDTQYF
.,TRBJ1-2,TRBV28,.,TGTGCCAGCAGTTCCCTCGAATCCAGCGATACTATTAACTATGGCTACACCTTC,CASSSLESSDTINYGYTF
.,TRBJ2-5,TRBV14,.,TGTGCCAGCAGCCAAGTGGGCGGACTCCCTGGTACGACCCAGTACTTC,CASSQVGGLPGTTQYF
.,TRBJ2-1,TRBV5-4,TRBD2,TGTGCCAGCAGCTTGAGCGGGGCTCCCTACAATGAGCAGTTCTTC,CASSLSGAPYNEQFF
once,TRBJ1-1,TRBV5-1,TRBD1,TGCGCCAGCAGCTTAATTCGGACAGGGGGCCCTGAAGCTTTCTTT,CASSLIRTGGPEAFF
.,TRBJ2-7,TRBV9,TRBD2,TGTGCCAGCAGCGTAGGTATTAGCGGGTACGAGCAGTACTTC,CASSVGISGYEQYF
.,TRBJ1-1,TRBV6-5,.,TGTGCCAGCAGCCAACAGGGGAACACTGAAGCTTTCTTT,CASSQQGNTEAFF
.,TRBJ2-7,TRBV6-4,TRBD2,TGTGCCAGCAGTGAGGGGACTAGCGGGAGCCTCTCCTACGAGCAGTACTTC,CASSEGTSGSLSYEQYF
.,TRBJ2-4,TRBV27,TRBD2,TGTGCCAGCAGTCCACAGGGACTAGCGGGCCGGGAAGTGGTTCAGTACTTC,CASSPQGLAGREVVQYF
.,TRBJ2-2,TRBV6-5,.,TGTGCCAGCAGTTACCGGGTAGTGGGGGAGCTGTTTTTT,CASSYRVVGELFF
once,TRBJ2-2,TRBV28,.,TGTGCCAGCAGTTTGCTAGAACATGGGACCGGGGAGCTGTTTTTT,CASSLLEHGTGELFF
.,TRBJ1-4,TRBV9,.,TGTGCCAGCAGCGTAGAACCAGCTAATGAAAAACTGTTTTTT,CASSVEPANEKLFF
.,TRBJ2-7,TRBV9,.,TGTGCCAGCAGCTTGGGACTCCGAACCTACGAGCAGTACTTC,CASSLGLRTYEQYF
.,TRBJ2-5,TRBV2,TRBD1,TGTGCCAGCAGTGATGGGACAGGGGGAGAGACCCAGTACTTC,CASSDGTGGETQYF
.,TRBJ1-1,TRBV2,TRBD1,TGTGCCAGCAGTGTGGACAGGGTGGTTACTGAAGCTTTCTTT,CASSVDRVVTEAFF
.,TRBJ1-1,TRBV11-2,.,TGTGCCAGCAGCTTAATCACACAGGGCAACACTGAAGCTTTCTTT,CASSLITQGNTEAFF
.,TRBJ1-3,TRBV5-1,.,TGCGCCAGCAGCGGAGGGTCCTCTGGAAACACCATATATTTT,CASSGGSSGNTIYF
.,TRBJ2-7,TRBV12-5,.,TGTGCTAGTGGTTTTACCCTCTACGGGGGGCAGGACTTC,CASGFTLYGGQDF
.,TRBJ2-3,TRBV4-1,.,TGCGCCAGCAGCCAAGAGCGGGCACGCACAGATACGCAGTATTTT,CASSQERARTDTQYF
.,TRBJ2-1,TRBV18,TRBD2,TGTGCCAGCTCACCGCCCGGACTAGCGCACAATGAGCAGTTCTTC,CASSPPGLAHNEQFF